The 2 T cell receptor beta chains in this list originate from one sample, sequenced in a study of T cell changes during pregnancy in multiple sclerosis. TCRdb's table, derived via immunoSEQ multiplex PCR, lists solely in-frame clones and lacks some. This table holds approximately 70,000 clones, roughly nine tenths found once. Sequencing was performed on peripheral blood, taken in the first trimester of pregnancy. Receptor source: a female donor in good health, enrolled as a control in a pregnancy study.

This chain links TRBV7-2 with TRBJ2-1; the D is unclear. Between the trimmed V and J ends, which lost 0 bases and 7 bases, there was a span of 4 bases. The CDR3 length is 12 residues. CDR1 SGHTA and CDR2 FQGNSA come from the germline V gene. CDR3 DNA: TGTGCCAGCAGCTTAGCTGAGAATGAGCAGTTCTTC. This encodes CASSLAENEQFF.

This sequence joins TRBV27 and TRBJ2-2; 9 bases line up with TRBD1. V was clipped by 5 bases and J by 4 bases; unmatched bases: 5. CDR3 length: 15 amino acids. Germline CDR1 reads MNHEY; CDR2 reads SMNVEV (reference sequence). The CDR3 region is CASSGTGRATGELFF. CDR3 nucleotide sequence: TGTGCCAGCAGTGGGACAGGGAGGGCCACCGGGGAGCTGTTTTTT.